One sample yielded the 15 T cell receptor beta chains listed below, sequenced in a study of cytomegalovirus exposure and HLA in healthy donors. The primer mix had 60 Vbeta and 13 Jbeta primers. Profiling relied on immunoSEQ multiplex PCR, and the TCRdb table lists in-frame clones only, not all of them. The table records some 170,000 clones, 78% of them present only once. Sequencing input: PBMCs. The origin of the receptors is a female donor in good health and CMV-seronegative.

The rearrangement links TRBV25-1 to TRBJ2-1; D is possibly TRBD2 (5 bases). The V end was cut by 4 bases, the J end by 10 bases, with 11 bases between. The CDR3 is 12 residues long. Looked up from germline, CDR1 is MGHDK and CDR2 is SYGVNS. The CDR3 nucleotides read TGTGCCAGCAGTGCCCCCCGGGAAGAGCAGTTCTTC. Translated, it gives CASSAPREEQFF.

V usage is TRBV5-5 and J usage is TRBJ1-2; TRBD1 matches at 8 bases. In germline, CDR1 is SGHKS, CDR2 YYEKEE (reference sequence). The ends lost 4 bases at V and 3 bases at J; junction bases unmatched: 11. This CDR3 comprises 16 residues. The CDR3 bases are TGTGCCAGCAGCACAACCCCGGGACAGGAATACTATGGCTACACCTTC. As protein: CASSTTPGQEYYGYTF.

This clone was recorded only once. The gene calls are TRBV5-1 and TRBJ2-7, with 10 bases identical to TRBD1. The germline V gene encodes CDR1 SGHRS and CDR2 YFSETQ. The V segment lost 2 bases and the J segment 5 bases; nucleotides outside the gene matches: 7. CDR3 size: 15 residues. For the CDR3, the DNA is TGCGCCAGCAGCTTTGGGACAGGGGCAATCCACGAGCAGTACTTC. This encodes CASSFGTGAIHEQYF.

The chain joins TRBV9 to TRBJ2-3, with 9 bases matching TRBD2. Germline values: CDR1 SGDLS, CDR2 YYNGEE. The trim removed 1 base at V and 3 bases at J, leaving 0 bases unmatched. The length of the CDR3 is 14 residues. The CDR3 DNA is TGTGCCAGCAGCGTACTAGCGGGGACAGATACGCAGTATTTT. It encodes CASSVLAGTDTQYF. The whole variable domain, filled in from reference TRBV9 and TRBJ2-3, reads DSGVTQTPKHLITATGQRVTLRCSPRSGDLSVYWYQQSLDQGLQFLIQYYNGEERAKGNILERFSAQQFPDLHSELNLSSLELGDSALYFCASSVLAGTDTQYFGPGTRLTVL.

Here the CDR3 reads CASSSSTSGTGELFF. For the CDR3, the DNA is TGTGCCAGCAGCTCGTCCACTAGCGGAACCGGGGAGCTGTTTTTT. This chain links TRBV5-5 with TRBJ2-2, with 8 bases identical to TRBD2. Germline V gene lookup returns CDR1 SGHKS and CDR2 YYEKEE (reference sequence). The CDR3 runs to 15 residues. V gave up 3 bases and J gave up 5 bases; unmatched junction bases: 6.

The J gene is TRBJ2-4, the V gene TRBV5-1, with a weak D call TRBD1 (5 bases). Trimming removed 2 bases from V and 7 bases from J, with 10 bases in between. Germline V lookup: CDR1 SGHRS, CDR2 YFSETQ. The CDR3 consists of 13 residues. CDR3 nucleotides: TGCGCCAGCAGCTTAGAGCACAGGAACATTCAGTACTTC. This sequence encodes CASSLEHRNIQYF. Using reference TRBV5-1 and TRBJ2-4 for the parts outside the CDR3, the full variable domain is KAGVTQTPRYLIKTRGQQVTLSCSPISGHRSVSWYQQTPGQGLQFLFEYFSETQRNKGNFPGRFSGRQFSNSRSEMNVSTLELGDSALYLCASSLEHRNIQYFGAGTRLSVL.

The rearrangement joins TRBV28 to TRBJ2-1; 9 bases are shared with TRBD2. Germline values: CDR1 MDHEN, CDR2 SYDVKM. The CDR3 sequence is 14 residues long. Unmatched junction bases numbered 3, after V lost 5 bases and J lost 4 bases. This CDR3 reads CASSPSGRYNEQFF. As DNA, the CDR3 is TGTGCCAGCAGTCCGAGCGGGAGGTACAATGAGCAGTTCTTC.

V is TRBV2 and J is TRBJ1-5; TRBD1 matches 10 bases. The CDR3 has 16 residues. J gave up 3 bases and V 6 bases, and 8 bases lay outside the gene matches. Germline CDR1 SNHLY, CDR2 FYNNEI. The CDR3: CASRPGQGVSNQPQHF. The CDR3 bases are TGTGCCAGCAGACCCGGACAGGGGGTTTCCAATCAGCCCCAGCATTTT.

This chain uses TRBV18 with TRBJ2-2; D is perhaps TRBD2 (6 bases). Trimming took 2 bases from V and 1 from J, leaving 17 bases between them. CDR1 is KGHSH and CDR2 is LQKENI in the germline V gene. This CDR3 has 18 residues. The CDR3 spells CASSPGRIISGNTGELFF. The DNA of the CDR3 is TGTGCCAGCTCACCAGGTCGGATCATTAGCGGGAACACCGGGGAGCTGTTTTTT.

V and J are TRBV5-1 and TRBJ1-1; 9 bases match TRBD1. This CDR3 is built from 14 residues. The trim removed 4 bases at V and 4 bases at J, leaving 5 bases unmatched. Germline CDR1 reads SGHRS; CDR2 reads YFSETQ. The CDR3 region is CASSRTGVTTEAFF. CDR3 bases: TGCGCCAGCAGCCGGACAGGGGTGACCACTGAAGCTTTCTTT.

This sequence joins TRBV19 and TRBJ2-1; 13 nucleotides align to TRBD2. Germline lookup yields CDR1 LNHDA and CDR2 SQIVND (reference sequence). The CDR3 consists of 14 residues. After removal of 5 bases from V and 8 bases from J, the junction contained 3 bases not matched to a gene. As DNA, the CDR3 is TGTGCCAGTAGTGCCGGACTAGCGGGGGATGAGCAGTTCTTC. Translation: CASSAGLAGDEQFF.

The chain recombines TRBV11-2 with TRBJ2-7; 10 bases match TRBD2. The CDR3 loop spans 17 amino acids. Per the germline V gene, CDR1 is SGHAT and CDR2 is FQNNGV. V was pared by 2 bases and J by 4 bases, with 11 bases of the junction left unmatched. The CDR3 nucleotides are TGTGCCAGCAGCTTAACCGCCAAAGCGGGGGGGCCATACGAGCAGTACTTC. It translates to CASSLTAKAGGPYEQYF.

V gene TRBV6-1 combines with J gene TRBJ1-5; D perhaps matches TRBD1 (5 bases). The CDR3 totals 15 residues. Per the germline V gene, CDR1 is MNHNS and CDR2 is SASEGT. V was clipped by 8 bases and J by 0 bases, with 14 bases between them. This CDR3 reads CASALLGDSNQPQHF. The CDR3 DNA follows: TGTGCCAGCGCGCTTTTAGGGGATAGCAATCAGCCCCAGCATTTT.

The chain carries TRBV9 and TRBJ1-1, with D possibly being TRBD1 (6 bases). This CDR3 has 13 amino acids. Germline V gene sequence: CDR1 SGDLS, CDR2 YYNGEE. Trimming stripped 0 bases from V and 5 bases from J, with 8 bases between. CDR3 sequence: CASSVAGETEAFF. The CDR3 bases are TGTGCCAGCAGCGTAGCAGGGGAGACTGAAGCTTTCTTT. The variable domain in full, completed from reference TRBV9 and TRBJ1-1, reads DSGVTQTPKHLITATGQRVTLRCSPRSGDLSVYWYQQSLDQGLQFLIQYYNGEERAKGNILERFSAQQFPDLHSELNLSSLELGDSALYFCASSVAGETEAFFGQGTRLTVV.

This clone was detected only once. This rearrangement joins TRBV7-8 to TRBJ2-1, with D perhaps matching TRBD2 (5 bases). This CDR3 contains 15 residues. Germline CDR1 is SGHVS and CDR2 is FQNEAQ. The V gene lost 7 bases and the J gene lost 0 bases, with 13 bases spanning the gap. The CDR3 reads CASTARGSSYNEQFF. The DNA for the CDR3 is TGTGCCAGCACCGCACGGGGTAGCTCCTACAATGAGCAGTTCTTC.